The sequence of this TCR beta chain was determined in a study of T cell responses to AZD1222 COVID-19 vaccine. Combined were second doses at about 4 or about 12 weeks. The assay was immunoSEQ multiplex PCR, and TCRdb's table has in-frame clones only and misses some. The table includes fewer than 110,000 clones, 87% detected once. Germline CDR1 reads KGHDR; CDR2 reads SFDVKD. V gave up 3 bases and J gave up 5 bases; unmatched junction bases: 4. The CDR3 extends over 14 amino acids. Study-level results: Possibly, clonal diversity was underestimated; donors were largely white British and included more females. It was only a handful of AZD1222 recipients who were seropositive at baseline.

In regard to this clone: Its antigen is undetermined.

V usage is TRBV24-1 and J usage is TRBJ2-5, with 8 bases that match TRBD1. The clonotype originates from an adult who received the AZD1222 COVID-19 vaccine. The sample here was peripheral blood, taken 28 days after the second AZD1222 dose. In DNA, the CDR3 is TGTGCCACCAGTGATCCCAGGGGGCCGGAGACCCAGTACTTC. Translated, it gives CATSDPRGPETQYF.